Sequencing of this T cell receptor (beta chain) was carried out in a study of control samples from healthy donors and cancer patients. CDR1 MRHNA and CDR2 SNTAGT come from the germline V gene. V was clipped by 3 bases and J by 8 bases, with 11 bases between them. The length of the CDR3 is 13 residues. Method: immunoSEQ multiplex PCR; TCRdb's copy keeps in-frame clones and lacks some. This sample carries around 110,000 clones, around 87% of them seen once, and the ten largest clones take around 1.1%. The V call is TRBV6-4, the J call TRBJ1-5; tentative D call: TRBD1 (5 bases). Sequenced material: PBMCs. The receptor's source is a woman aged 50 to 65 with colorectal cancer. CDR3 in DNA: TGTGCCAGCAGTGAAGGGGATTTCAAGCCCCAGCATTTT. It codes for CASSEGDFKPQHF.